The next 19 T cell receptor beta chains were all read from a single sample in a study of OX40 agonist ivuxolimab in advanced cancers. Method: immunoSEQ multiplex PCR; TCRdb's copy keeps in-frame clones and lacks some. The sample contains more than 15,000 clones, roughly nine tenths of which appear only once. The sequencing here drew on CD4+ or CD8+ T cells sorted from blood, taken in a trial of the OX40 agonist ivuxolimab. The receptors here all came from an adult with an advanced solid tumor such as melanoma, head and neck, liver or kidney cancer.

This clone is categorized as large. V is TRBV7-6 and J is TRBJ1-1; D is possibly TRBD1 (5 bases). With 2 bases removed from V and 0 bases from J, the gap between germline ends came to 13 bases. The CDR3 loop spans 16 amino acids. Germline V gene lookup returns CDR1 SGHVS and CDR2 FNYEAQ. Here the CDR3 DNA reads TGTGCCAGCAGCTTAACGGGGGGACGGATGAACACTGAAGCTTTCTTT. Translated: CASSLTGGRMNTEAFF.

The chain employs TRBV9 and TRBJ1-2, with D tentatively TRBD1 (6 bases). Germline lookup yields CDR1 SGDLS and CDR2 YYNGEE. The CDR3 is 14 amino acids. Trimming left V 4 bases short and J 3 bases short, with 13 bases between. In DNA form, the CDR3 reads TGTGCCAGCAGCCTCGGGACAATTGACTATGGCTACACCTTC. This encodes CASSLGTIDYGYTF. Looking up the rest from reference TRBV9 and TRBJ1-2 gives the full variable domain: DSGVTQTPKHLITATGQRVTLRCSPRSGDLSVYWYQQSLDQGLQFLIQYYNGEERAKGNILERFSAQQFPDLHSELNLSSLELGDSALYFCASSLGTIDYGYTFGSGTRLTVV.

In DNA, the CDR3 is TGTGCCAGCACCTCTGGAGGGACAGGGACCACATACGCTAATGAAAAACTGTTTTTT. Protein sequence: CASTSGGTGTTYANEKLFF. The J gene is TRBJ1-4, the V gene TRBV21-1; the D call of TRBD1 is as the table states it, not checked on the DNA. TRBV21-1 is classified as a pseudogene. This CDR3 comprises 19 residues.

The chain recombines TRBV12-5 with TRBJ1-2; D is possibly TRBD1 (5 bases). Trimming removed 4 bases from V and 0 bases from J, with 18 bases in between. This CDR3 has 17 amino acids. Germline CDR1 reads LGHNT; CDR2 reads FRNRAP. The CDR3 is CASGYEGLGGANYGYTF. Written as DNA, the CDR3 is TGTGCTAGTGGTTATGAGGGGCTTGGAGGGGCTAACTATGGCTACACCTTC. The variable domain in full, with the rest retrieved from reference TRBV12-5 and TRBJ1-2, is DARVTQTPRHKVTEMGQEVTMRCQPILGHNTVFWYRQTMMQGLELLAYFRNRAPLDDSGMPKDRFSAEMPDATLATLKIQPSEPRDSAVYFCASGYEGLGGANYGYTFGSGTRLTVV.

The J gene is TRBJ2-5, the V gene TRBV28; perhaps TRBD1 as D (5 bases). This CDR3 has 15 amino acids. Trimming pared 2 bases from V and 3 bases from J, leaving 13 bases between. Germline CDR1 and CDR2: MDHEN and SYDVKM. The CDR3 coding sequence is TGTGCCAGCAGTTTACCCCGCAGGGAAAAAGAGACCCAGTACTTC. Encoded protein: CASSLPRREKETQYF.

The chain couples TRBV27 to TRBJ2-7, with TRBD2 as a possible D gene (5 bases). The CDR3 sequence is 14 residues long. The germline V gene encodes CDR1 MNHEY and CDR2 SMNVEV (reference sequence). V was pared by 5 bases and J by 2 bases, with 13 bases between. CDR3 residues: CASSPIGNPYEQYF. CDR3 in DNA: TGTGCCAGCAGTCCGATCGGGAACCCCTACGAGCAGTACTTC.

V usage is TRBV2 and J usage is TRBJ2-7, with D maybe TRBD2 (5 bases). V was shortened by 7 bases and J by 6 bases, with 13 bases between the two germline ends. Germline CDR1 is SNHLY and CDR2 is FYNNEI. The CDR3 spans 12 residues. The CDR3 sequence is CASIPGSGEQYF. For the CDR3, the DNA is TGTGCCAGCATACCGGGATCGGGCGAGCAGTACTTC.

The chain recombines TRBV9 with TRBJ1-1; D gene ambiguous. Germline V gene data show CDR1 as SGDLS and CDR2 as YYNGEE. Trimming shortened V by 4 bases and J by 0 bases, and 10 bases separated the two germline ends. CDR3 size: 14 residues. The CDR3 here is CASSLSFLNTEAFF. The CDR3, as DNA: TGTGCCAGCAGCCTCTCATTCCTGAACACTGAAGCTTTCTTT.

The count of this clone is one. The chain couples TRBV11-2 to TRBJ1-2; TRBD1 matches at 7 bases. Looked up from germline, CDR1 is SGHAT and CDR2 is FQNNGV. The CDR3 runs 15 residues. Trimming at V came to 5 bases and at J to 3 bases, leaving 9 bases not matched to a gene. Here the CDR3 reads CASSPVPGGDYGYTF. CDR3 coding DNA: TGTGCCAGCAGCCCCGTCCCAGGGGGGGACTATGGCTACACCTTC.

The chain employs TRBV4-1 and TRBJ2-3; D is undetermined. Germline CDR1 reads MGHRA; CDR2 reads YSYEKL. V was cut by 0 bases and J by 0 bases, with 4 bases left in between. This CDR3 is 14 amino acids long. In DNA, the CDR3 is TGCGCCAGCAGCCAAGACCCTAGCACAGATACGCAGTATTTT. Protein: CASSQDPSTDTQYF.

The CDR3 DNA is TGTGCCAGCAGCTTAGGCCAGGGCACTACCTCTAACTATGGCTACACCTTC. Translated, it gives CASSLGQGTTSNYGYTF. The rearrangement links TRBV7-9 to TRBJ1-2; perhaps TRBD1 as D (5 bases). Germline V gene sequence: CDR1 SEHNR, CDR2 FQNEAQ (reference sequence). The CDR3 is 17 residues long. Trimming took off 1 base at V and 0 bases at J, with 15 bases between the two ends. Filled out from reference TRBV7-9 and TRBJ1-2, the complete variable domain reads DTGVSQNPRHKITKRGQNVTFRCDPISEHNRLYWYRQTLGQGPEFLTYFQNEAQLEKSRLLSDRFSAERPKGSFSTLEIQRTEQGDSAMYLCASSLGQGTTSNYGYTFGSGTRLTVV.

The V gene is TRBV19, the J gene TRBJ1-1; D is unresolved. The CDR3 consists of 13 residues. Germline values: CDR1 LNHDA, CDR2 SQIVND (reference sequence). Deletions cut 5 bases from V and 4 bases from J, with 11 bases between. CDR3 bases: TGTGCCAGTAGTCTTGGGAGGAGCACTGAAGCTTTCTTT. Translated: CASSLGRSTEAFF.

This clone was seen only a few times. The V call is TRBV27, the J call TRBJ2-7; 7 bases agree with TRBD1. Germline V lookup: CDR1 MNHEY, CDR2 SMNVEV (reference sequence). The CDR3 sequence is 13 residues long. The J segment lost 3 bases and the V segment lost 4 bases, leaving 3 bases of the junction unmatched. Here the CDR3 reads CASSWTGDYEQYF. CDR3 DNA sequence: TGTGCCAGCAGTTGGACAGGAGACTACGAGCAGTACTTC.

This chain joins TRBV21-1 and TRBJ2-7; TRBD1 is the table's D call, not checked against the DNA. TRBV21-1 is flagged as a pseudogene. The CDR3 sequence is 17 residues long. The CDR3 DNA reads TGTGCCAGCAGCAAAAGGGCACAGGGAATCGGCGCGTACGAGCAGTACTTC. It is translated as CASSKRAQGIGAYEQYF.

This clone was seen only once. V is TRBV19 and J is TRBJ2-7, with unresolved D. Trimming cost V 4 bases and J 3 bases, with 10 bases left between them. Germline V lookup: CDR1 LNHDA, CDR2 SQIVND (reference sequence). This CDR3 has 13 amino acids. CDR3 region: CASSSGVNYEQYF. Here the CDR3 DNA reads TGTGCCAGTAGTAGCGGAGTAAACTACGAGCAGTACTTC.

The V gene is TRBV25-1, the J gene TRBJ2-1, with D tentatively TRBD1 or TRBD2 (5 bases each). CDR1 is MGHDK and CDR2 is SYGVNS in the germline V gene. V was trimmed by 6 bases and J by 2 bases, leaving 14 bases between them. This CDR3 contains 15 residues. The CDR3 protein is CASREGGGAYNEQFF. CDR3 nucleotides: TGTGCCAGCAGGGAAGGTGGGGGAGCCTACAATGAGCAGTTCTTC.

This sequence joins TRBV5-1 and TRBJ2-7; D not resolved. The CDR3 consists of 12 residues. Trimming stripped 0 bases from V and 7 bases from J, with 8 bases between. Germline V gives CDR1 SGHRS, CDR2 YFSETQ. CDR3 DNA sequence: TGCGCCAGCAGCTTGGGGACGTTTGAGCAGTACTTC. Protein: CASSLGTFEQYF.

The sample holds a few counts of this clone. The rearrangement uses TRBV7-9 and TRBJ1-4; possible D gene TRBD1, 6 bases. From germline, CDR1 is SEHNR and CDR2 FQNEAQ (reference sequence). The CDR3 has 12 amino acids. The germline V and J ends were trimmed by 5 bases and 16 bases, with 17 bases remaining between them. The CDR3 DNA follows: TGTGCCAGCAGCCTACAAGGGGGGTTAGAGTTTTTT. Amino acid sequence: CASSLQGGLEFF.

This clone was found once. This chain connects TRBV2 to TRBJ1-1, with D tentatively TRBD1 (5 bases). V lost 4 bases, J lost 5 bases, and 20 bases lay in between. Germline V gene lookup returns CDR1 SNHLY and CDR2 FYNNEI. CDR3 length equals 16 residues. The CDR3 protein is CASSVGRGGGWTEAFF. In nucleotides, the CDR3 is TGTGCCAGCAGTGTGGGTAGAGGCGGGGGTTGGACTGAAGCTTTCTTT. The whole variable domain, filled in from reference TRBV2 and TRBJ1-1, reads EPEVTQTPSHQVTQMGQEVILRCVPISNHLYFYWYRQILGQKVEFLVSFYNNEISEKSEIFDDQFSVERPDGSNFTLKIRSTKLEDSAMYFCASSVGRGGGWTEAFFGQGTRLTVV.